This TCR beta chain is drawn from a study of T cell responses to AZD1222 COVID-19 vaccine. With 0 bases clipped from V and 2 bases from J, the junction kept 9 bases outside the gene matches. The germline V gene encodes CDR1 SGHRS and CDR2 YFSETQ. The CDR3 runs to 17 residues. In regard to this clone: The target antigen is unknown.

Study outcomes and limitations: There were repertoire samples only from the period after the peak T cell response. Spike-specific TCR depth and breadth grew after two AZD1222 doses. Spike-spanning, vaccine-associated CD4 TCRs were dominant at 160-218 and 743-854. Only five to seven AZD1222 recipients were seropositive at baseline.

Repertoires were generated with immunoSEQ multiplex PCR, while TCRdb's copy carries only in-frame clones and drops some. Here the sample spans about 96,000 clones, roughly nine tenths being singletons. This chain links TRBV5-1 with TRBJ1-2, with 8 nucleotides matching TRBD1. The origin of this receptor is an adult in good health. Sequenced here: peripheral blood, sampled on day 0 of AZD1222 vaccination. The chain's CDR3 is CASSLVTTRTGNYGYTF. The CDR3, as DNA: TGCGCCAGCAGCTTGGTTACAACTAGGACAGGGAACTATGGCTACACCTTC.